A single sample is the source of the 32 T cell receptor beta chains below, sequenced in a study of T-cell reconstitution after alpha-beta-depleted transplantation in children. Unique molecular identifiers were built into the TCRbeta library. TCRdb passed the PCR reads through MiXCR, listing each CDR3 protein once. The sample includes approximately 85,000 distinct CDR3 sequences, 15% to 19% of them seen just once. This material consisted of PBMCs, mostly from graft donor cells, taken 180 days after TCRalphabeta/CD19-depleted stem cell transplant. The source of these receptors is a male patient aged 2 to 9 who had a stem cell transplant for acute lymphoblastic leukemia, so the T cells may come from the graft donor.

The chain uses TRBV27 and TRBJ2-2, with a weak D call TRBD2 (5 bases). In germline, CDR1 is MNHEY, CDR2 SMNVEV (reference sequence). Trimming pared 8 bases from V and 5 bases from J, leaving 9 bases between. This CDR3 contains 12 residues. In nucleotides, the CDR3 is TGTGCCAGCCTCACGGGAACCGGGGAGCTGTTTTTT. Protein sequence: CASLTGTGELFF.

This clonotype was observed a handful of times. The rearrangement joins TRBV7-8 to TRBJ2-7; D is undetermined. Trimming shortened V by 5 bases and J by 0 bases, and 20 bases separated the two germline ends. The germline V gene has CDR1 SGHVS and CDR2 FQNEAQ. The CDR3 totals 17 residues. CDR3: CASSIGPRILFSYEQYF. DNA for the CDR3: TGTGCCAGCAGCATAGGCCCGCGGATATTGTTCTCCTACGAGCAGTACTTC.

J is TRBJ2-7 and V is TRBV12-3 or TRBV12-4, with TRBD1 identical over 7 bases. Trimming removed 7 bases from V and 3 bases from J; junction bases left unmatched: 9. CDR3 size: 14 residues. The CDR3 sequence is CASMGRDSYYEQYF. The DNA of the CDR3 is TGTGCCAGCATGGGCCGGGACAGCTACTACGAGCAGTACTTC.

V is TRBV18 and J is TRBJ1-4; no clear D. The CDR3 totals 14 residues. Trimming cost V 3 bases and J 5 bases, with 10 bases left between them. The V gene's germline CDR1 is KGHSH and CDR2 LQKENI. In DNA, the CDR3 is TGTGCCAGCTCACCTACCCGTCTGAATGAAAAACTGTTTTTT. Translation gives CASSPTRLNEKLFF.

The chain combines TRBV7-6 with TRBJ2-2; D not resolved. Trimming removed 1 base at V and 2 bases at J, with 14 bases between. The CDR3 is 17 amino acids. Germline CDR1 and CDR2: SGHVS and FNYEAQ. CDR3 nucleotides: TGTGCCAGCAGCTTAGGGGTGCAGGACCCTAACACCGGGGAGCTGTTTTTT. As protein: CASSLGVQDPNTGELFF.

The chain joins TRBV6-1 to TRBJ1-2; 8 bases align to TRBD1. The CDR3 is made up of 14 amino acids. Germline loops: CDR1 MNHNS, CDR2 SASEGT. V trimming: 2 bases; J trimming: 10 bases; junction bases outside the gene matches: 9. CDR3 region: CASSEKGTGYIYTF. The CDR3 nucleotides read TGTGCCAGCAGTGAAAAAGGGACAGGTTATATCTACACCTTC.

The chain couples TRBV7-6 to TRBJ2-5, with TRBD2 matching over 7 bases. Germline V CDR1 and CDR2: SGHVS, FNYEAQ. V was clipped by 6 bases and J by 1 base; unmatched bases: 11. CDR3 size: 16 residues. CDR3 in DNA: TGTGCCAGCAGATCCGAGGGTGGCGGGGGCCAAGAGACCCAGTACTTC. Translated, it gives CASRSEGGGGQETQYF.

This chain links TRBV7-6 with TRBJ1-1; maybe TRBD1 (6 bases). The V gene's germline CDR1 is SGHVS and CDR2 FNYEAQ. Trimming stripped 5 bases from V and 4 bases from J, with 23 bases between. The CDR3 extends over 17 amino acids. The CDR3 DNA follows: TGTGCCAGCAGCAAACACCCCCTTGGGGGCAAGAGCACTGAAGCTTTCTTT. This gives the protein CASSKHPLGGKSTEAFF.

The rearrangement links TRBV5-1 to TRBJ2-3; TRBD2 aligns across 8 bases. Germline lookup yields CDR1 SGHRS and CDR2 YFSETQ. V was clipped by 4 bases and J by 0 bases; unmatched bases: 7. CDR3 size: 16 residues. CDR3 region: CASSPRLAWSTDTQYF. The CDR3, as DNA: TGCGCCAGCAGCCCCCGACTAGCGTGGAGCACAGATACGCAGTATTTT.

This clonotype appeared a few times. This rearrangement joins TRBV20-1 to TRBJ1-2; 9 bases map to TRBD1. Germline CDR1 DFQATT, CDR2 SNEGSKA (reference sequence). The CDR3 extends over 14 amino acids. Trimming removed 5 bases from V and 8 bases from J; junction bases left unmatched: 12. CDR3 coding DNA: TGCAGTGCTTGGGGACAGGGAAGGGCGGGGGGCTACACCTTC. Protein product: CSAWGQGRAGGYTF.

This chain links TRBV27 with TRBJ2-5; possibly TRBD2 for D (7 bases). Germline assignment: CDR1 MNHEY and CDR2 SMNVEV (reference sequence). The length of the CDR3 is 17 residues. Trimming pared 6 bases from V and 5 bases from J, leaving 25 bases between. CDR3 nucleotide sequence: TGTGCCAGCAGCTGGGGGACTTGGGGAGGGGGAGTCGAGACCCAGTACTTC. This sequence encodes CASSWGTWGGGVETQYF.

A few counts support this clonotype. The V gene is TRBV4-2, the J gene TRBJ2-1; a possible D gene is TRBD2 (6 bases). Trimming took off 0 bases at V and 10 bases at J, with 16 bases between the two ends. CDR1 is LGHNA and CDR2 is YNFKEQ in the germline V gene. This CDR3 region has 15 residues. As DNA, the CDR3 is TGTGCCAGCAGCCAAGAGACAGCTAGCGCAACCGAGCAGTTCTTC. This encodes CASSQETASATEQFF.

The V gene is TRBV18, the J gene TRBJ1-2, with 10 bases aligning to TRBD1. Germline values: CDR1 KGHSH, CDR2 LQKENI. The V segment lost 3 bases and the J segment 4 bases; nucleotides outside the gene matches: 5. This CDR3 region has 15 residues. For the CDR3, the DNA is TGTGCCAGCTCACCCGGGGACAGGGGACTCTATGGCTACACCTTC. Translation gives CASSPGDRGLYGYTF.

This clonotype was recorded many times. The chain couples TRBV10-2 to TRBJ1-1; 7 nucleotides match TRBD1. This CDR3 is 12 amino acids long. The trim removed 6 bases at V and 5 bases at J, leaving 3 bases unmatched. CDR1 and CDR2 (germline): WSHSY, SAAADI. CDR3 protein: CASRQGRTEAFF. CDR3 coding DNA: TGCGCCAGCAGACAGGGGCGGACTGAAGCTTTCTTT.

This clonotype has only a few counts. The V and J genes are TRBV5-1 and TRBJ2-7, with D maybe TRBD1 (6 bases). The length of the CDR3 is 13 residues. V dropped 1 base and J dropped 3 bases, with 8 bases sitting between them. Per the germline V gene, CDR1 is SGHRS and CDR2 is YFSETQ. The CDR3 loop is CASSLTGYYEQYF. The CDR3, as DNA: TGCGCCAGCAGCTTGACAGGGTACTACGAGCAGTACTTC.

The chain carries TRBV20-1 and TRBJ1-5; TRBD1 matches at 8 bases. CDR3 length equals 16 residues. With V trimmed by 0 bases and J by 5 bases, 9 bases remained unmatched. CDR1 and CDR2 (germline): DFQATT, SNEGSKA (reference sequence). The CDR3 DNA reads as TGCAGTGCTAGAGAACGACAGGGGATTTTAGATCAGCCCCAGCATTTT. Translation: CSARERQGILDQPQHF.

The chain couples TRBV7-9 to TRBJ2-7, with a possible D match to TRBD1 (6 bases). This CDR3 is 15 amino acids long. V lost 5 bases and J lost 7, with 21 bases in between. CDR1 and CDR2 (germline): SEHNR, FQNEAQ (reference sequence). CDR3 nucleotide sequence: TGTGCCAGCAGCCTACCCGGGACACGGAAGGGGGAGCAGTACTTC. It yields the protein CASSLPGTRKGEQYF.

This clonotype has a handful of counts. V is TRBV11-2 and J is TRBJ2-5; D gene ambiguous. Germline V lookup: CDR1 SGHAT, CDR2 FQNNGV. The CDR3 is 13 amino acids. V lost 5 bases, J lost 4 bases, and 11 bases lay in between. The DNA of the CDR3 is TGTGCCAGCAGCCCCCGCTTCCGAGAGACCCAGTACTTC. It codes for CASSPRFRETQYF. The full variable domain, completed using reference TRBV11-2 and TRBJ2-5, is EAGVAQSPRYKIIEKRQSVAFWCNPISGHATLYWYQQILGQGPKLLIQFQNNGVVDDSQLPKDRFSAERLKGVDSTLKIQPAKLEDSAVYLCASSPRFRETQYFGPGTRLLVL.

The chain carries TRBV6-5 and TRBJ1-1; tentative D call: TRBD1 (6 bases). Germline V gene lookup returns CDR1 MNHEY and CDR2 SVGAGI. The CDR3 contains 17 residues. Trimming took off 4 bases at V and 4 bases at J, with 22 bases between the two ends. In DNA, the CDR3 is TGTGCCAGCAGTTTTGTCGGGACAAGGGTACGGGGCACTGAAGCTTTCTTT. This gives the protein CASSFVGTRVRGTEAFF.

The rearrangement joins TRBV2 to TRBJ2-1; 8 bases align to TRBD2. The CDR3 covers 15 residues. Looked up from germline, CDR1 is SNHLY and CDR2 is FYNNEI. Losses at the gene ends were 10 bases for V and 6 bases for J; bases not matched to a gene: 14. The CDR3 bases are TGTGCCACACAGCCGGCGGGACGGGAGGGCAATGAGCAGTTCTTC. This gives the protein CATQPAGREGNEQFF.

This clonotype appeared a few times. The V gene is TRBV27, the J gene TRBJ1-2, with TRBD1 matching over 7 bases. The CDR3 contains 12 residues. The V gene end was trimmed by 5 bases and the J gene end by 6 bases; junction bases not matched to a gene: 3. Looked up from germline, CDR1 is MNHEY and CDR2 is SMNVEV (reference sequence). CDR3 protein: CASSRRGHGYTF. The CDR3 DNA reads TGTGCCAGCAGTCGGAGGGGGCATGGCTACACCTTC.

This chain joins TRBV2 and TRBJ1-6; 9 bases are a match to TRBD1. The junction had 1 base not matched to a gene; V was cut back by 1 base and J by 6 bases. CDR1 and CDR2 (germline): SNHLY, FYNNEI. This CDR3 region has 15 residues. CDR3: CASSEEGQGNSPLHF. As DNA, the CDR3 is TGTGCCAGCAGTGAAGAGGGACAGGGTAATTCACCCCTCCACTTT.

The chain couples TRBV7-8 to TRBJ1-1, with no clear D. CDR1 is SGHVS, CDR2 FQNEAQ, per germline. V lost 5 bases and J lost 7, with 11 bases in between. The length of the CDR3 is 12 residues. In DNA form, the CDR3 reads TGTGCCAGCAGCGCCACCATGGGTGAAGCTTTCTTT. It specifies CASSATMGEAFF.

This chain links TRBV7-8 with TRBJ2-2, with D possibly matching TRBD2 (6 bases). This CDR3 is built from 17 residues. V lost 4 bases and J lost 0, with 15 bases in between. Per the germline V gene, CDR1 is SGHVS and CDR2 is FQNEAQ. DNA of the CDR3: TGTGCCAGCAGCTCCTGCGGACTATGCGCGAACACCGGGGAGCTGTTTTTT. This translates into CASSSCGLCANTGELFF.

This sequence joins TRBV3-1 and TRBJ2-1, with D unresolved. Trimming shortened V by 4 bases and J by 4 bases, and 5 bases separated the two germline ends. This CDR3 has 12 residues. The V gene's germline CDR1 is LGHDT and CDR2 YNNKEL (reference sequence). The CDR3 reads CASSPQYNEQFF. The CDR3 DNA is TGTGCCAGCAGCCCCCAGTACAATGAGCAGTTCTTC.

V gene TRBV29-1 combines with J gene TRBJ1-5; 9 bases fit TRBD1. After removal of 4 bases from V and 4 bases from J, the junction contained 5 bases not matched to a gene. There are 14 residues in the CDR3. The germline CDR1 and CDR2 sequences are SQVTM and ANQGSEA. In DNA, the CDR3 is TGCAGCGTTGCTCCGGGACAGGGAAATCAGCCCCAGCATTTT. Residues: CSVAPGQGNQPQHF.

This clonotype was counted only a few times. The chain employs TRBV9 and TRBJ2-5; tentatively, D is TRBD2 (6 bases). Trimming shortened V by 4 bases and J by 5 bases, and 12 bases separated the two germline ends. The CDR3 runs 13 residues. In germline, CDR1 is SGDLS, CDR2 YYNGEE. CDR3 bases: TGTGCCAGCAGCCCAAGCGGGTGGGAGACCCAGTACTTC. Translated, it gives CASSPSGWETQYF.

This clonotype was counted ten times or more. The CDR3 DNA is TGCAGTGCTAGAGAATTGGCTAGCGGGGGGGGATGGATCGAGACCCAGTACTTC. This translates into CSARELASGGGWIETQYF. The chain has TRBV20-1 and TRBJ2-5; TRBD2 matches at 12 bases. In germline, CDR1 is DFQATT, CDR2 SNEGSKA (reference sequence). Germline trimming cut 0 bases from V and 5 bases from J; bases unmatched to any gene: 13. The CDR3 runs 18 residues.

The sample holds a few counts of this clonotype. The rearrangement uses TRBV3-1 and TRBJ2-7; D uncertain. Germline V gene lookup returns CDR1 LGHDT and CDR2 YNNKEL (reference sequence). V was trimmed by 0 bases and J by 6 bases, leaving 12 bases between them. The length of the CDR3 is 14 residues. CDR3 protein: CASSQDLVRSEQYF. In DNA, the CDR3 is TGTGCCAGCAGCCAAGATCTTGTACGGAGCGAGCAGTACTTC.

The genes are TRBV20-1 and TRBJ2-1, with D perhaps given as TRBD1 or TRBD2 (5 bases each). V shed 3 bases and J shed 9 bases, with 15 bases lying between them. The CDR3 runs 13 residues. Germline assignment: CDR1 DFQATT and CDR2 SNEGSKA (reference sequence). Written as DNA, the CDR3 is TGCAGTGCTAGGGGGACCGGACGGGGTGAGCAGTTCTTC. It translates to CSARGTGRGEQFF.

This clonotype ranks as large (0.1 to 1%). V usage is TRBV5-1 and J usage is TRBJ2-5; 9 bases agree with TRBD1. Looked up from germline, CDR1 is SGHRS and CDR2 is YFSETQ. V was clipped by 2 bases and J by 3 bases; unmatched bases: 5. The CDR3 is 15 residues long. CDR3 amino acids: CASSFADRGEETQYF. The CDR3 DNA reads as TGCGCCAGCAGCTTTGCGGACAGGGGAGAAGAGACCCAGTACTTC.

This clonotype was counted between two and nine times. The gene calls are TRBV6-5 and TRBJ2-1; D is unclear. The CDR3 is 12 residues long. The germline CDR1 and CDR2 sequences are MNHEY and SVGAGI. Trimming removed 6 bases from V and 8 bases from J, with 11 bases in between. The CDR3 DNA sequence: TGTGCCAGCAGGACCCGGCCCCATGAGCAGTTCTTC. This gives the protein CASRTRPHEQFF.